Listed below are T cell receptor beta chains from one sample, sequenced in a study of blood T cell repertoires in COVID-19. Sequencing was performed with immunoSEQ multiplex PCR; in TCRdb, only in-frame clones are kept and a portion is missing. The profile shows more than 100,000 clones, approximately 80% of them singletons. Specimen: peripheral blood. The receptor set was obtained from a woman between 65 and 79 years old with acute or convalescent COVID-19. Both conserved end residues are part of each CDR3. A D gene is named only where the DNA matches it firmly. Clone size appears in some rows only: once, few, many, or a class for an expanded clone.

v_call	clone_size	d_call	j_call	cdr3_nt	cdr3_aa
TRBV19	NA	TRBD1	TRBJ1-1	TGTGCCAGTAGTCCTGGACAGGGGTACACTGAAGCTTTCTTT	CASSPGQGYTEAFF
TRBV4-3	NA	TRBD1	TRBJ2-1	TGCGCCAGCAGCTTTGGGACAGGGAGTAGTGAGCAGTTCTTC	CASSFGTGSSEQFF
TRBV6-2/TRBV6-3	NA	NA	TRBJ2-6	TGTGCCAGCAGTTACGATTGGACTCCGTCGGGGGCCAACGTCCTGACTTTC	CASSYDWTPSGANVLTF
TRBV7-7	NA	NA	TRBJ1-1	TGTGCCAGCAGCCTGAAGGCGGGGACTGAAGCTTTCTTT	CASSLKAGTEAFF
TRBV10-3	NA	TRBD2	TRBJ2-3	TGTGCCATCAGTGAAGCATCTAGCGGGGGAGATACGCAGTATTTT	CAISEASSGGDTQYF
TRBV5-1	NA	NA	TRBJ1-2	TGCGCCAGCAGCCTGGACTTCTATGGCTACACCTTC	CASSLDFYGYTF
TRBV6-4	few	NA	TRBJ1-5	TGTGCCAGCAGTCCAACAGCAAATCAGCCCCAGCATTTT	CASSPTANQPQHF
TRBV10-3	NA	TRBD1	TRBJ1-2	TGTGCCATCAGTGATAGGGGAGTCCGGGACAGAAATGTCTATGGCTACACCTTC	CAISDRGVRDRNVYGYTF
TRBV6-5	NA	TRBD2	TRBJ2-2	TGTGCCAGCGCGTTGGGGGGGGCGAACACCGGGGAGCTGTTTTTT	CASALGGANTGELFF
TRBV9	NA	NA	TRBJ2-2	TGTGCCAGCAGCGAGGCAGCAGGGCCCACCGGGGAGCTGTTTTTT	CASSEAAGPTGELFF
TRBV18	NA	NA	TRBJ2-1	TGTGCCAGCTCACCAGGGAGAAGGACGGAGCAGTTCTTC	CASSPGRRTEQFF